This TCR beta chain was recovered during a study of T cell responses to AZD1222 COVID-19 vaccine. Clones were sequenced by immunoSEQ multiplex PCR, and TCRdb holds only the in-frame ones, with some missing. This table holds around 170,000 clones, about nine tenths found once. Comments on this clone: Its cognate antigen is unknown.

Notes on the study in general: Most donors were white British and more were female, and clonal diversity was possibly underestimated. The study found Spike-specific TCR breadth and depth rose after two AZD1222 doses.

This CDR3 region has 13 residues. Trimming took off 8 bases at V and 0 bases at J, with 10 bases between the two ends. Germline CDR1 MNHEY, CDR2 SMNVEV (reference sequence). The sequenced sample was peripheral blood, obtained on day 0 of AZD1222 vaccination. The V and J genes are TRBV27 and TRBJ1-1; unclear D gene. The sequence derives from an adult in good health. The CDR3 DNA follows: TGTGCCAGCGGGTCCCGAGTGAACACTGAAGCTTTCTTT. It specifies CASGSRVNTEAFF.